This TCR beta chain was recovered during a study of chemoradiotherapy in HPV16-positive cancers. In the study overall: Functional T-cell assays on two HPV16-positive patients' cells defined candidate HPV-specific clones and common TCR motifs.

Points from the study as a whole: HPV-specific T cells were functionally defined from only two HPV16-positive patients. For HPV16-positive patients, expanding HPV-responsive T cells associated with longer recurrence-free survival.

Produced via immunoSEQ multiplex PCR; TCRdb's table is partial and in-frame only. This table holds around 12,000 clones, more than 75% found once. On this clone itself: Its specificity is unknown.

Repertoires were sampled repeatedly during chemoradiotherapy. The material sequenced was blood, taken from a patient who underwent chemoradiotherapy. The TCR originated in a human donor with HPV-associated anogenital cancer.

As DNA, the CDR3 is TGTGCCAGCAGCTTAGCGTTGTTCGGGGCCAACGTCCTGACTTTC. This gives the protein CASSLALFGANVLTF. The genes are TRBV7-9 and TRBJ2-6; D gene unclear. Germline CDR1 is SEHNR and CDR2 is FQNEAQ (reference sequence). Deletions cut 0 bases from V and 4 bases from J, with 7 bases between. CDR3 length equals 15 residues.